The clone carrying this T cell receptor (beta chain) was recorded at least ten times. Its antigen is unknown. This entry belongs to a study of T cell repertoires in cytomegalovirus infection. Looking at the study overall: Indications came from public TCR beta signatures; they pointed to CMV infection and to a matching HLA type. Overall study findings and caveats: Dominating the ex vivo response were TCR beta clonotypes that were CMV-specific and HLA-C-restricted. Cumulative frequency (of public TCR beta family members) identified carriers of CMV plus the relevant HLA.

Germline values: CDR1 MDHEN, CDR2 SYDVKM. The length of the CDR3 is 17 residues. Trimming removed 6 bases from V and 3 bases from J; junction bases left unmatched: 9. In TCRdb, the reads were re-called with MiXCR into one record per CDR3 protein. The table shows 300,000 to 400,000 distinct CDR3 sequences, with more than 8% occurring only once. Sequenced material: PBMCs. The TCR sequence derives from a human donor in good health (CMV status not recorded). Some clones in this sample may be carry-over from other donors' samples. The rearrangement uses TRBV28 and TRBJ1-6, with TRBD1 matching over 9 bases. In nucleotides, the CDR3 is TGTGCCAGCAGGCCTCTCGGGACAGGGCTCTATAATTCACCCCTCCACTTT. Its translation: CASRPLGTGLYNSPLHF.